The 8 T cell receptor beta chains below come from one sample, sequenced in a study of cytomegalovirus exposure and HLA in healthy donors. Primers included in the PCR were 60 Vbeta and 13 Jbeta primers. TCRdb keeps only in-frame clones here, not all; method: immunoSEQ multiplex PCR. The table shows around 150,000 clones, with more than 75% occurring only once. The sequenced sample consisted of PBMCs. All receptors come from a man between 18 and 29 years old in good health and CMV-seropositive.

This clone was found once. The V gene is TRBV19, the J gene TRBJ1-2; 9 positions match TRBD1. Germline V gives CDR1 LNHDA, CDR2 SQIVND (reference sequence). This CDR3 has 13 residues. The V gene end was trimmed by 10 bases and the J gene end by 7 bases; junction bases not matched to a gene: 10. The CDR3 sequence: CAIALGQGFGYTF. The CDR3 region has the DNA TGTGCCATCGCTTTGGGACAGGGTTTTGGCTACACCTTC.

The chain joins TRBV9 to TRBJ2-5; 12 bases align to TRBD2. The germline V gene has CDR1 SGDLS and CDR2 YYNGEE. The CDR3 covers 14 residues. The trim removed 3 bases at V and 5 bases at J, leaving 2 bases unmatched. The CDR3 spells CASSASGGAETQYF. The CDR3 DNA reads TGTGCCAGCAGCGCTAGCGGGGGGGCGGAGACCCAGTACTTC.

DNA of the CDR3: TGCGCCAGCAGCCAGTCACAGGGAAGTTTGTACAATGAGCAGTTCTTC. Translating gives CASSQSQGSLYNEQFF. The chain links TRBV4-1 to TRBJ2-1, with D perhaps matching TRBD1 (6 bases). V was trimmed by 3 bases and J by 4 bases, leaving 16 bases between them. Per germline, CDR1 MGHRA and CDR2 YSYEKL. The CDR3 covers 16 residues.

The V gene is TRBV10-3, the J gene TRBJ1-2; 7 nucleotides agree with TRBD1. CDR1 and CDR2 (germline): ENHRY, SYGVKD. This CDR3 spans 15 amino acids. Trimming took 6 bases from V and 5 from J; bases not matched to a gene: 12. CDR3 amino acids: CAIRTITGVGYGYTF. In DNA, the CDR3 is TGTGCCATCAGGACGATCACAGGGGTAGGATATGGCTACACCTTC.

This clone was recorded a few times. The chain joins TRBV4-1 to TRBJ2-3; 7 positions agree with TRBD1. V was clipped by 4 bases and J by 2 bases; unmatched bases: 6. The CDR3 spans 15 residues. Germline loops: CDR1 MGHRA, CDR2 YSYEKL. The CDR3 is CASSLRDRDTDTQYF. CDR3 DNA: TGCGCCAGCAGCCTTCGAGACAGGGACACAGATACGCAGTATTTT.

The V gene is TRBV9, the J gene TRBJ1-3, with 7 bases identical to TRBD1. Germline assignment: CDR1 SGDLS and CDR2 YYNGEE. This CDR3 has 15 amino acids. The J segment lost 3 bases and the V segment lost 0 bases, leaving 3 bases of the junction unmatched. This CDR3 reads CASSVEGAIGNTIYF. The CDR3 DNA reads TGTGCCAGCAGCGTAGAGGGGGCAATTGGAAACACCATATATTTT.

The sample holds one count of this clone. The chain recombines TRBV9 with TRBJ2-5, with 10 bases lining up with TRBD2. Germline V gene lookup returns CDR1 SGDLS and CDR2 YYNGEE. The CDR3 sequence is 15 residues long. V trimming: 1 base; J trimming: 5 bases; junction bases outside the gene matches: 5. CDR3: CASSVSSGGRETQYF. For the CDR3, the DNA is TGTGCCAGCAGCGTATCTAGCGGGGGTCGGGAGACCCAGTACTTC.

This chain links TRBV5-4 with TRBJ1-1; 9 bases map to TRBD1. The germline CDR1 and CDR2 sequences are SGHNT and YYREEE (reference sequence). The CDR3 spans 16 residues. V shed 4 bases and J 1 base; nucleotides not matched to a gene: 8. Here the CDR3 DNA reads TGTGCCAGCAGCCGGAAGACAGGGGGGCGGAACACTGAAGCTTTCTTT. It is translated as CASSRKTGGRNTEAFF.